The subject of this entry is one T cell receptor beta chain. In germline, CDR1 is LGHDT, CDR2 YNNKEL (reference sequence). V was pared by 7 bases and J by 2 bases, with 5 bases of the junction left unmatched. The CDR3 totals 15 residues. The sample belongs to a study of blood T cell repertoires in COVID-19. Across the study: From the United States, Italy and Spain came samples of acute and convalescent COVID-19.

Assay used: immunoSEQ multiplex PCR; TCRdb lists only in-frame clones, some missing. The table includes 250,000 to 400,000 clones, 87% detected once. Donors were grouped by their self-reported clinical history. The source of this sequence is a woman in her 30s who had recovered from COVID-19. This chain joins TRBV3-1 (or the pseudogene TRBV3-2) and TRBJ2-1; TRBD2 aligns across 10 bases. Sequenced: PBMCs or T cells enriched from blood (not recorded which). CDR3 region: CASTQSGGAYNEQFF. The DNA of the CDR3 is TGTGCCAGCACCCAGAGCGGGGGGGCCTACAATGAGCAGTTCTTC.